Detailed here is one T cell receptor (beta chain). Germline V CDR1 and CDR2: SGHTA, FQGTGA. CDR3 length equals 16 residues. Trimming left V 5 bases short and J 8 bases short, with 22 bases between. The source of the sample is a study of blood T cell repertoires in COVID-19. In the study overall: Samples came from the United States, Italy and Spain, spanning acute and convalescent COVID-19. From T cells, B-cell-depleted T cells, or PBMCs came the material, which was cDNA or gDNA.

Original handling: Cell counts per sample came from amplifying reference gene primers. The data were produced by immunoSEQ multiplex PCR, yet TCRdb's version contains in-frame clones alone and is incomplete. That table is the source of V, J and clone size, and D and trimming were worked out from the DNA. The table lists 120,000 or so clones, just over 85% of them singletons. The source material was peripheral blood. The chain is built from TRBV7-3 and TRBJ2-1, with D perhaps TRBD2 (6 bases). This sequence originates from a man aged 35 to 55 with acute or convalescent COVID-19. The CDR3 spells CASSHLGDSRIDEQFF. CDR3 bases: TGTGCCAGCAGCCACCTCGGGGACTCCCGTATTGATGAGCAGTTCTTC.